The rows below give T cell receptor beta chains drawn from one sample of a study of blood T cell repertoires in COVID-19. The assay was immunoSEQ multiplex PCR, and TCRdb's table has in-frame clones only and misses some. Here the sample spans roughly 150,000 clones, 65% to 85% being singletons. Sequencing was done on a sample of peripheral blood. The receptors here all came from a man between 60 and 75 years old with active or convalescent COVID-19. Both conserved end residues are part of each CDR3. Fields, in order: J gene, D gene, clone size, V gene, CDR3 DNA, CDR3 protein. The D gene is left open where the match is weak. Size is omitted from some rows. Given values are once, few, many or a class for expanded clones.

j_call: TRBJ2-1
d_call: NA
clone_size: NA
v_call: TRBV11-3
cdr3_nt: TGTGCCAGCAGCTTAGGGATGGCTAGCAGACACAATGAGCAGTTCTTC
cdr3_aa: CASSLGMASRHNEQFF

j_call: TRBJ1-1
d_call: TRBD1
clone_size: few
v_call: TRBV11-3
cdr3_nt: TGTGCCAGCAGCTTAGATAGCACAGGGGCTACTGAAGCTTTCTTT
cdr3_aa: CASSLDSTGATEAFF

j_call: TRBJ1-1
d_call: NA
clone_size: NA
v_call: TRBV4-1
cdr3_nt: TGCGCCAGCAGCCAAGATTGGGCAGGGTTGATGAACACTGAAGCTTTCTTT
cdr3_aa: CASSQDWAGLMNTEAFF

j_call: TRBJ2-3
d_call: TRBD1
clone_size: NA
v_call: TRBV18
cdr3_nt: TGTGCCAGCTCACGGACAGGGGGCCCAGATACGCAGTATTTT
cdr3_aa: CASSRTGGPDTQYF

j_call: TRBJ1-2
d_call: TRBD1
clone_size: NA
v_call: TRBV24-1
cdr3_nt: TGTGCCACCAGTCGGGACAGCTATGGCTACACCTTC
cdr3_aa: CATSRDSYGYTF

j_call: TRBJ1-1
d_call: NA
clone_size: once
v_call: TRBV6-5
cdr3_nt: TGTGCCAGCAGAAAACAGGGCCTCCGAACTGAAGCTTTCTTT
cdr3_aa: CASRKQGLRTEAFF

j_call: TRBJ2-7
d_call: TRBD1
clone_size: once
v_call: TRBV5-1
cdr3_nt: TGCGCCAGCAGCCAACAGGGACAGGGCTACGAGCAGTACTTC
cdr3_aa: CASSQQGQGYEQYF

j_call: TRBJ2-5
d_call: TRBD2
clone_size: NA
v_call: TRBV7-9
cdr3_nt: TGTGCCAGCAGTCCAAGCGGGAACAGAAGAGAGACCCAGTACTTC
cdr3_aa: CASSPSGNRRETQYF

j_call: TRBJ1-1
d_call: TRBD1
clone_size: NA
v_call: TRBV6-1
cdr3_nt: TGTGCCAGCAGTGCCCCCAGGGGGATGATGAACACTGAAGCTTTCTTT
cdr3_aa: CASSAPRGMMNTEAFF

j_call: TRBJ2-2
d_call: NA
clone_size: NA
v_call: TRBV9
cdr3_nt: TGTGCCAGCAGCCCCCCCGGGGTAACCGGGGAGCTGTTTTTT
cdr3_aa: CASSPPGVTGELFF

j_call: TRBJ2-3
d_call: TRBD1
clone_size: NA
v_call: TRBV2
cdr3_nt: TGTGCCAGCACTGACAGGGCACAAGATACGCAGTATTTT
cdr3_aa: CASTDRAQDTQYF

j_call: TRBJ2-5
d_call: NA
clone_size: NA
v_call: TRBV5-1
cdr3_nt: TGCGCCAGCAGCAGGGGACAAGAGACCCAGTACTTC
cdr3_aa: CASSRGQETQYF

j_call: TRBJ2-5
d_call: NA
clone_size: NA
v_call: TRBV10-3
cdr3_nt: TGTGCCATCTCTGGGGGGGGCGAGACCCAGTACTTC
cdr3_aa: CAISGGGETQYF

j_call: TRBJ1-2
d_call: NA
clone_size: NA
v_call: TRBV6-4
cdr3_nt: TGTGCCAGCAGTAGACTTAACTATGGCTACACCTTC
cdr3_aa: CASSRLNYGYTF

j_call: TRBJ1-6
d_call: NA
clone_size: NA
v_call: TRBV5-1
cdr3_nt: TGCGCCAGCAGCTTGGAAGGGGTGGACATTAGTTCACCCCTCCACTTT
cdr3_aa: CASSLEGVDISSPLHF

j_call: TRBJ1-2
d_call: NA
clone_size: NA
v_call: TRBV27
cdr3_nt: TGTGCCAGCAGTTTGGGAGGGACCTATGGCTACACCTTC
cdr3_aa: CASSLGGTYGYTF

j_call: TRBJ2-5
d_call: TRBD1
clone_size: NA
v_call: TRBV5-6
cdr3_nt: TGTGCCAGCAGCTTCGGGACAGGGAGAGAGACCCAGTACTTC
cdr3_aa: CASSFGTGRETQYF

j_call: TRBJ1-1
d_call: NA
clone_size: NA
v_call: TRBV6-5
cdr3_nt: TGTGCCAGCAGAAGGACGTTGGGGGGGCCTGCTGAAGCTTTCTTT
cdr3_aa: CASRRTLGGPAEAFF

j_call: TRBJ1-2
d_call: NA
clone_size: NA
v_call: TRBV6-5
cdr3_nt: TGTGCCAGCAGGGGACAAGAACCGTACTATGGCTACACCTTC
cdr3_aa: CASRGQEPYYGYTF

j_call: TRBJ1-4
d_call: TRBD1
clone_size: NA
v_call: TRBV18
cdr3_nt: TGTGCCAGCTCATCGACAGGGGCAACTAATGAAAAACTGTTTTTT
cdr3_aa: CASSSTGATNEKLFF

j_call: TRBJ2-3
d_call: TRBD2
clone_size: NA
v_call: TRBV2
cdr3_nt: TGTGCCAGCAGCGAAGGCGGGAGGGCCTCCGCAGATACGCAGTATTTT
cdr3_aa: CASSEGGRASADTQYF

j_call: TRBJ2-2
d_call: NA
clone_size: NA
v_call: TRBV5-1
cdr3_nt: TGCGCCAGCAGCTCGGGGACTCCGAATACCGGGGAGCTGTTTTTT
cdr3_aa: CASSSGTPNTGELFF

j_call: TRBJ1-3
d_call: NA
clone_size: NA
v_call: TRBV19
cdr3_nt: TGTGCCAGTAGTATTTCTCAGGCCGGCGGAAACACCATATATTTT
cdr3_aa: CASSISQAGGNTIYF

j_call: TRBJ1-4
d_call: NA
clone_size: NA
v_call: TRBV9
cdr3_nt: TGTGCCAGCAGCTCGACCCGGGGGGCAGCAACTAATGAAAAACTGTTTTTT
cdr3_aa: CASSSTRGAATNEKLFF

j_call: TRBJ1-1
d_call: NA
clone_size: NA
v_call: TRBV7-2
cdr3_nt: TGTGCCAGCAGCTTAGGAGGGATGGGGGCTCTAACTGAAGCTTTCTTT
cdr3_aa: CASSLGGMGALTEAFF

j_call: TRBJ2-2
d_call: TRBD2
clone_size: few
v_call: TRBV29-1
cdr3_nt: TGCAGCGTTGAGTTGGGCGGGAGGCCTGTCGGGGAGCTGTTTTTT
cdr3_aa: CSVELGGRPVGELFF

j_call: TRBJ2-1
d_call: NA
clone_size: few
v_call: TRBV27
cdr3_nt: TGTGCCAGCAGTGAAACTCCGGGTGAGCAGTTCTTC
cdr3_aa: CASSETPGEQFF

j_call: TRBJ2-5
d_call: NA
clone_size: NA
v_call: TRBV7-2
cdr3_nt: TGTGCCAGCAGCTTAGCGGCGGGTCCCCGGCACGAGACCCAGTACTTC
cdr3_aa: CASSLAAGPRHETQYF

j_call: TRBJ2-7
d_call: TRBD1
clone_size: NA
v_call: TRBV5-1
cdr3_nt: TGCGCCAGCAGCCGCGAGGGACAGAGCTACGAGCAGTACTTC
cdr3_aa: CASSREGQSYEQYF

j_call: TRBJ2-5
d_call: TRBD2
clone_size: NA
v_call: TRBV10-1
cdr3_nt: TGCGCCAGCAGTGAAGGGCGGGGAGGGCAAGAGACCCAGTACTTC
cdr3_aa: CASSEGRGGQETQYF

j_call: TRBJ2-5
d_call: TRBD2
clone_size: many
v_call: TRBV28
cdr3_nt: TGTGCCAGCAGTTGGGAGGCCGGGACTAGCGGACTACAAGAGACCCAGTACTTC
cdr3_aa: CASSWEAGTSGLQETQYF